This TCR beta chain was sequenced during a study of T-cell reconstitution after alpha-beta-depleted transplantation in children. Notes on the study in general: About two months after transplant, alpha-beta T cells reportedly came from several hundred expanded graft clones.

During its preparation, the TCRbeta library received unique molecular identifiers. TCRdb redid the calling of the PCR reads with MiXCR, one entry per CDR3 protein. The sample has some 600,000 distinct CDR3 sequences, over 10% seen once. Of note for this clonotype: Its antigen is unknown.

The germline V gene has CDR1 LNHDA and CDR2 SQIVND (reference sequence). The CDR3 is 15 amino acids. V lost 1 base to trimming and J lost 0 bases, with 6 bases between them. The sequencing here drew on PBMCs, mostly from graft donor cells, taken 360 days after TCRalphabeta/CD19-depleted stem cell transplant. This sequence joins TRBV19 and TRBJ1-4; D is unresolved. The clonotype was recovered from a male patient aged 10 to 17 who had a stem cell transplant for acute myeloid leukemia, so the T cells may come from the graft donor. In nucleotides, the CDR3 is TGTGCCAGTAGTATAGTACGGGCAACTAATGAAAAACTGTTTTTT. Translated: CASSIVRATNEKLFF.